The next 29 T cell receptor beta chains were all read from a single sample in a study of T cells after yellow fever vaccination. TCRdb used MiXCR to reprocess the 5' RACE reads, holding one entry per CDR3 protein. This table has about 300,000 distinct CDR3 sequences, around 8.6% appearing once. This material consisted of CD4+ T cells sorted from PBMCs, taken 5 days after the yellow fever booster vaccination. Receptors originate from a man younger than 30 who received the YFV17D yellow fever vaccine.

This clonotype was observed a few times. The rearrangement links TRBV4-1 to TRBJ1-3; 9 nucleotides match TRBD1. V dropped 5 bases and J dropped 8; count of bases not matched to a gene: 7. CDR1 is MGHRA and CDR2 is YSYEKL in the germline V gene. This CDR3 contains 14 residues. The CDR3 DNA follows: TGCGCCAGCAGCTACAGGGGGCGAAGAGACACCATATATTTT. It yields the protein CASSYRGRRDTIYF.

This clonotype came up many times. The V gene is TRBV12-3 or TRBV12-4, the J gene TRBJ2-3; D is unresolved. Trimming took off 6 bases at V and 8 bases at J, with 9 bases between the two ends. The CDR3 covers 11 residues. The CDR3 here is CASSQPGTQYF. The CDR3, as DNA: TGTGCCAGCAGCCAACCGGGTACGCAGTATTTT.

This clonotype was picked up many times. The J gene is TRBJ2-1, the V gene TRBV12-3 or TRBV12-4; D not resolved. This CDR3 has 10 residues. The ends were cut back, 7 bases at V and 13 bases at J, with 11 bases in the middle. CDR3: CASNHRIQFF. The DNA for the CDR3 is TGTGCCAGCAATCACCGTATTCAGTTCTTC.

Ten or more counts support this clonotype. J is TRBJ2-5 and V is TRBV5-1; D uncertain. V lost 0 bases, J lost 5 bases, and 11 bases lay in between. Germline-derived CDR1 and CDR2 are SGHRS and YFSETQ. The CDR3 contains 14 residues. The CDR3, as DNA: TGCGCCAGCAGCTTGGCCGAGGCGTGGGAGACCCAGTACTTC. Translation gives CASSLAEAWETQYF.

This clonotype was detected ten times or more. The chain recombines TRBV28 with TRBJ1-1; TRBD1 is a possible D gene (6 bases). Trimming shortened V by 6 bases and J by 8 bases, and 22 bases separated the two germline ends. This CDR3 contains 15 residues. Per the germline V gene, CDR1 is MDHEN and CDR2 is SYDVKM. DNA of the CDR3: TGTGCCAGCAGAAGTCTTAAGGGGGGGCGCGGGGAAGCTTTCTTT. As protein: CASRSLKGGRGEAFF.

The rearrangement uses TRBV5-1 and TRBJ2-2, with D possibly being TRBD2 (6 bases). Trimming left V 0 bases short and J 6 bases short, with 15 bases between. The CDR3 has 16 amino acids. Per the germline V gene, CDR1 is SGHRS and CDR2 is YFSETQ. CDR3 protein: CASSLGNRGIPGELFF. The DNA of the CDR3 is TGCGCCAGCAGCTTGGGGAATCGGGGGATTCCCGGGGAGCTGTTTTTT.

This clonotype has only a few counts. The chain has TRBV4-2 and TRBJ2-4; no firm D call. Germline V gene lookup returns CDR1 LGHNA and CDR2 YNFKEQ. This CDR3 has 9 amino acids. Trimming removed 5 bases from V and 14 bases from J, with 7 bases in between. CDR3: CASSGRKYF. The CDR3 DNA sequence: TGTGCCAGCAGCGGTAGGAAGTACTTC.

This clonotype was seen a handful of times. This chain connects TRBV20-1 to TRBJ2-3, with 10 bases aligning to TRBD2. The CDR3 covers 15 residues. Germline assignment: CDR1 DFQATT and CDR2 SNEGSKA (reference sequence). V was pared by 1 base and J by 4 bases, with 5 bases of the junction left unmatched. The CDR3 is CSARVERGGADTQYF. In DNA, the CDR3 is TGCAGTGCTAGAGTAGAGCGGGGGGGTGCAGATACGCAGTATTTT.

The chain has TRBV10-3 and TRBJ2-5, with D possibly being TRBD2 (6 bases). Germline V gene data show CDR1 as ENHRY and CDR2 as SYGVKD. The V end lost 4 bases, the J end lost 5 bases, and 14 bases lay between the germline ends. This CDR3 has 14 residues. The CDR3 here is CAISVGDGGETQYF. The CDR3 nucleotides read TGTGCCATCAGTGTAGGGGATGGAGGGGAGACCCAGTACTTC.

This clonotype was found many times. The chain uses TRBV20-1 and TRBJ2-3, with TRBD1 as a possible D gene (6 bases). Germline CDR1 and CDR2: DFQATT and SNEGSKA (reference sequence). V was shortened by 3 bases and J by 7 bases, with 14 bases between the two germline ends. The CDR3 is 13 residues long. CDR3: CSARSLGQNTQYF. The CDR3, as DNA: TGCAGTGCTAGGTCACTGGGACAAAATACGCAGTATTTT.

Of note for this clonotype: A clone one base away is much larger, so this may be a read error. The chain carries TRBV12-3 or TRBV12-4 and TRBJ2-3; 9 bases align to TRBD2. CDR3 length equals 17 residues. V shed 6 bases, J shed 10 bases, and the junction held 20 bases outside the gene matches. In DNA form, the CDR3 reads TGTGCCAGCAGCCGCCTCGTGGGAGCGGGGGGCGGCGATCCGCAGTATTTT. This encodes CASSRLVGAGGGDPQYF.

This clonotype was seen at least ten times. This chain uses TRBV7-9 with TRBJ2-5; TRBD2 aligns across 8 bases. This CDR3 has 15 residues. Germline CDR1 and CDR2: SEHNR and FQNEAQ (reference sequence). The junction had 10 bases not matched to a gene; V was cut back by 5 bases and J by 5 bases. CDR3 DNA: TGTGCCAGCAGCCCGGGAGCGGGGGCTGGGGAGACCCAGTACTTC. This translates into CASSPGAGAGETQYF. Full variable domain (missing parts from reference TRBV7-9 and TRBJ2-5): DTGVSQNPRHKITKRGQNVTFRCDPISEHNRLYWYRQTLGQGPEFLTYFQNEAQLEKSRLLSDRFSAERPKGSFSTLEIQRTEQGDSAMYLCASSPGAGAGETQYFGPGTRLLVL.

The rearrangement links TRBV29-1 to TRBJ2-5; the D gene could be TRBD1 or TRBD2 (5 bases each). Germline V lookup: CDR1 SQVTM, CDR2 ANQGSEA. The germline V and J ends were trimmed by 4 bases and 5 bases, with 11 bases remaining between them. The CDR3 contains 12 residues. The CDR3 bases are TGCAGCGTTGGAGGGCAGGGCGAGACCCAGTACTTC. Encoded protein: CSVGGQGETQYF. Combining the CDR3 with reference TRBV29-1 and TRBJ2-5 gives the whole variable domain SAVISQKPSRDICQRGTSLTIQCQVDSQVTMMFWYRQQPGQSLTLIATANQGSEATYESGFVIDKFPISRPNLTFSTLTVSNMSPEDSSIYLCSVGGQGETQYFGPGTRLLVL.

This clonotype was seen just once. V is TRBV5-1 and J is TRBJ2-5; maybe TRBD2 (5 bases). The CDR3 sequence is 16 residues long. The V gene lost 0 bases and the J gene lost 4 bases, with 16 bases spanning the gap. The germline CDR1 and CDR2 sequences are SGHRS and YFSETQ. The CDR3 loop is CASSLGPRGNTETQYF. CDR3 DNA sequence: TGCGCCAGCAGCTTGGGGCCTCGGGGAAACACAGAGACCCAGTACTTC.

This clonotype was recorded many times. V usage is TRBV12-3 or TRBV12-4 and J usage is TRBJ2-1; D perhaps matches TRBD2 (5 bases). CDR3 length equals 16 residues. V lost 5 bases to trimming and J lost 6 bases, with 20 bases between them. CDR3 in amino acids: CASSPPGSTGINEQFF. The CDR3 nucleotides read TGTGCCAGCAGTCCCCCCGGAAGTACGGGAATCAATGAGCAGTTCTTC.

This clonotype was observed many times. The chain has TRBV7-2 and TRBJ1-2; 7 positions agree with TRBD1. With 5 bases clipped from V and 5 bases from J, the junction kept 2 bases outside the gene matches. The CDR3 has 12 residues. Per the germline V gene, CDR1 is SGHTA and CDR2 is FQGNSA. The CDR3: CASSPTGYGYTF. CDR3 nucleotide sequence: TGTGCCAGCAGCCCGACAGGGTATGGCTACACCTTC.

The chain employs TRBV7-2 and TRBJ1-5, with no clear D. The CDR3 spans 15 residues. Per the germline V gene, CDR1 is SGHTA and CDR2 is FQGNSA. Trimming stripped 2 bases from V and 3 bases from J, with 11 bases between. The DNA of the CDR3 is TGTGCCAGCAGCTTAAGTTCGGGGTACAATCAGCCCCAGCATTTT. Its protein is CASSLSSGYNQPQHF.

The sample holds a few counts of this clonotype. This chain connects TRBV27 to TRBJ2-1; the D is unclear. Germline CDR1 is MNHEY and CDR2 is SMNVEV (reference sequence). The CDR3 has 13 amino acids. The germline V and J ends were trimmed by 3 bases and 10 bases, with 13 bases remaining between them. The CDR3 DNA is TGTGCCAGCAGTTTTTCCCCCCGATGGGAGCAGTTCTTC. It translates to CASSFSPRWEQFF.

This clonotype was picked up a small number of times. The chain combines TRBV10-3 with TRBJ2-2, with a tentative D call TRBD2 (5 bases). V gave up 10 bases and J gave up 4 bases, with 10 bases separating them. The CDR3 spans 12 residues. Germline CDR1 reads ENHRY; CDR2 reads SYGVKD. The CDR3 nucleotides read TGTGCCACGGGAACCCTCACCGGGGAGCTGTTTTTT. It yields the protein CATGTLTGELFF.

This clonotype showed up many times. The V and J genes are TRBV5-1 and TRBJ2-3; 10 bases map to TRBD2. The V and J ends lost 4 bases and 0 bases, in that order; junction bases with no gene match: 5. Germline CDR1 SGHRS, CDR2 YFSETQ. This CDR3 spans 16 amino acids. Here the CDR3 reads CASSLTTSGSTDTQYF. Written as DNA, the CDR3 is TGCGCCAGCAGCCTAACGACTAGCGGGAGCACAGATACGCAGTATTTT.

This clonotype was seen just once. The chain combines TRBV7-3 with TRBJ1-6; 7 bases are shared with TRBD1. The CDR3 sequence is 15 residues long. The trim removed 5 bases at V and 6 bases at J, leaving 7 bases unmatched. CDR1 SGHTA and CDR2 FQGTGA come from the germline V gene. In DNA form, the CDR3 reads TGTGCCAGCAGCGCAGCGACAGGGCGTAATTCACCCCTCCACTTT. Its translation: CASSAATGRNSPLHF.

As for this clonotype: At one boundary the junction diverges from the germline segment, which might be a read error. This sequence joins TRBV5-4 and TRBJ1-1; unclear D gene. Germline CDR1 and CDR2: SGHNT and YYREEE (reference sequence). This CDR3 is built from 15 residues. CDR3 DNA sequence: TGTTCCAGCAGCTTGAACATGGGCGCGAACACTGAAGCTTTCTTT. Its translation is CSSSLNMGANTEAFF.

The CDR3 DNA follows: TGTGCCAGCAGTCCGACGTGGTCACAAGAGACCCAGTACTTC. It specifies CASSPTWSQETQYF. The chain recombines TRBV9 with TRBJ2-5; no reliable D call. Germline CDR1 SGDLS, CDR2 YYNGEE. Trimming shortened V by 5 bases and J by 2 bases, and 13 bases separated the two germline ends. This CDR3 has 14 residues.

The chain combines TRBV4-1 with TRBJ1-1, with 9 bases matching TRBD1. Germline V CDR1 and CDR2: MGHRA, YSYEKL. After removal of 4 bases from V and 0 bases from J, the junction contained 6 bases not matched to a gene. The CDR3 covers 16 residues. CDR3 DNA: TGCGCCAGCAGCCGGATGGGACAGGGATTGAACACTGAAGCTTTCTTT. Translated: CASSRMGQGLNTEAFF.

The table lists this clonotype with a few counts. The DNA of the CDR3 is TGTGCCAGCAGTTTCTTAGCGGGCCGAAGTCAGTTCTTC. This translates into CASSFLAGRSQFF. The rearrangement links TRBV27 to TRBJ2-1, with 7 bases aligning to TRBD2. Losses at the gene ends were 3 bases for V and 13 bases for J; bases not matched to a gene: 9. This CDR3 contains 13 residues. Germline CDR1 MNHEY, CDR2 SMNVEV (reference sequence).

The rearrangement links TRBV27 to TRBJ2-3, with 10 bases identical to TRBD2. Trimming cost V 3 bases and J 4 bases; bases outside gene matches: 16. Germline CDR1 MNHEY, CDR2 SMNVEV (reference sequence). The CDR3 loop spans 19 amino acids. The CDR3 is CASSLSPPSAGGPADTQYF. CDR3 nucleotides: TGTGCCAGCAGTTTGTCCCCGCCCTCAGCGGGGGGGCCTGCAGATACGCAGTATTTT.

The chain employs TRBV10-3 and TRBJ1-1, with TRBD1 as a possible D gene (6 bases). CDR1 is ENHRY, CDR2 SYGVKD, per germline. The CDR3 spans 15 residues. Trimming removed 6 bases from V and 4 bases from J, with 18 bases in between. The CDR3 loop is CAIRKNDRSTTEAFF. Written as DNA, the CDR3 is TGTGCCATCAGAAAAAATGACAGGTCTACCACTGAAGCTTTCTTT.

This clonotype was seen many times. V and J are TRBV29-1 and TRBJ2-3; D ambiguous. The CDR3 contains 11 residues. From germline, CDR1 is SQVTM and CDR2 ANQGSEA. V was cut by 5 bases and J by 6 bases, with 9 bases left in between. CDR3 bases: TGCAGCGTTCATCTAGGTGATACGCAGTATTTT. Translating gives CSVHLGDTQYF.

The chain recombines TRBV6-2 or TRBV6-3 with TRBJ1-5, with D possibly matching TRBD1 (5 bases). Germline assignment: CDR1 MNHEY and CDR2 SVGEGT. The CDR3 has 14 amino acids. Trimming took 4 bases from V and 3 from J, leaving 10 bases between them. CDR3 sequence reads: CASSSDSFNQPQHF. CDR3 in DNA: TGTGCCAGCAGTTCCGACAGCTTCAATCAGCCCCAGCATTTT.